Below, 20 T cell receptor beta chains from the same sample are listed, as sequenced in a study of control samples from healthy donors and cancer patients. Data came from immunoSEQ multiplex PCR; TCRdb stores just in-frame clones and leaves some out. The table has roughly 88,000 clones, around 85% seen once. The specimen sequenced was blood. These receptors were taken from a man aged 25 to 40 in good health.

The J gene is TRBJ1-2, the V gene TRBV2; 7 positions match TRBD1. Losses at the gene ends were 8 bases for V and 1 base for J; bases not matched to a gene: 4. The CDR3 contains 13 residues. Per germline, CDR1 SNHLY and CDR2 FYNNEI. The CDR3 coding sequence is TGTGCCAGCGGGGGGGACAGTAACTATGGCTACACCTTC. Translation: CASGGDSNYGYTF.

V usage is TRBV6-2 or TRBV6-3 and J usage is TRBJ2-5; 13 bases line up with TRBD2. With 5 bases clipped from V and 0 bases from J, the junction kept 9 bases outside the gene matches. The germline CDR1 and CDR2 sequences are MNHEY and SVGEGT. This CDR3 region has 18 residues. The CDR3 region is CASSLTSGGASYQETQYF. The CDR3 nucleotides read TGTGCCAGCAGTCTTACTAGCGGGGGGGCTTCATACCAAGAGACCCAGTACTTC.

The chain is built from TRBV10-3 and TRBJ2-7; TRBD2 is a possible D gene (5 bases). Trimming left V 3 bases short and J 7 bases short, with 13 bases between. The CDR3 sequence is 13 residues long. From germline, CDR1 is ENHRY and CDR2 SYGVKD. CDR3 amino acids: CAISEVGVREQYF. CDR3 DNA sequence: TGTGCCATCAGTGAAGTCGGGGTGAGGGAGCAGTACTTC.

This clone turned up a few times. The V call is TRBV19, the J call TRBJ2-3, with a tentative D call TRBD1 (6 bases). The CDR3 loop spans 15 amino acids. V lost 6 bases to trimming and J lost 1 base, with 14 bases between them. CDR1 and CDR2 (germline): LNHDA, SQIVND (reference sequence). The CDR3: CASSRPGDGTDTQYF. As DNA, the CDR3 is TGTGCCAGTAGCCGACCAGGGGACGGCACAGATACGCAGTATTTT. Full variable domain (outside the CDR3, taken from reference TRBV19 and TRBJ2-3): DGGITQSPKYLFRKEGQNVTLSCEQNLNHDAMYWYRQDPGQGLRLIYYSQIVNDFQKGDIAEGYSVSREKKESFPLTVTSAQKNPTAFYLCASSRPGDGTDTQYFGPGTRLTVL.

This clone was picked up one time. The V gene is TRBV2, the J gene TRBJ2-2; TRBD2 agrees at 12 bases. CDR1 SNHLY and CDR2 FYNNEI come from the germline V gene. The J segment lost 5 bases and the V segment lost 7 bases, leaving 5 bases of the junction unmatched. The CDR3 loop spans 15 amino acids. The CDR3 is CASTGLAGSTGELFF. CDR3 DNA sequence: TGTGCCAGCACCGGACTAGCGGGATCAACCGGGGAGCTGTTTTTT.

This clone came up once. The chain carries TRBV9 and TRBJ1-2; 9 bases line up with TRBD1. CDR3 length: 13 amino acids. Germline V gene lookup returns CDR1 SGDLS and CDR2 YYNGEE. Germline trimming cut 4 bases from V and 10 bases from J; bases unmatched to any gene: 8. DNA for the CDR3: TGTGCCAGCAGCAAAGTGGGGGACAGGGACTACACCTTC. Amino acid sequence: CASSKVGDRDYTF.

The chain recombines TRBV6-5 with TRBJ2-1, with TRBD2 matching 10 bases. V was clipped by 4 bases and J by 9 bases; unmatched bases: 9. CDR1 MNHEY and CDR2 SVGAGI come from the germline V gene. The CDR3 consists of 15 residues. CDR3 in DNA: TGTGCCAGCAGTTCCAACCAGCGGGGGGGCGGTGAGCAGTTCTTC. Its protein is CASSSNQRGGGEQFF.

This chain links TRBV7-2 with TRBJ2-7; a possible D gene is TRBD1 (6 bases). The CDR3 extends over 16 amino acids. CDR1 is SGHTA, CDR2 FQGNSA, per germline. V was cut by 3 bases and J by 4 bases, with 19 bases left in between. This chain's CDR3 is CASSFMAGASFYEQYF. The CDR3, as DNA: TGTGCCAGCAGCTTCATGGCAGGGGCCTCGTTTTACGAGCAGTACTTC.

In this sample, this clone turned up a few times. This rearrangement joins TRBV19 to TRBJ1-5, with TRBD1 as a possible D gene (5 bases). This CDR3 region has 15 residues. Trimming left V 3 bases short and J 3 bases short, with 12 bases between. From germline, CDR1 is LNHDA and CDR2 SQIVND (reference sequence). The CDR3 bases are TGTGCCAGTAGTATCTTATCAGGGATCAATCAGCCCCAGCATTTT. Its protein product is CASSILSGINQPQHF. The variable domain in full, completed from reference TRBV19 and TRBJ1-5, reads DGGITQSPKYLFRKEGQNVTLSCEQNLNHDAMYWYRQDPGQGLRLIYYSQIVNDFQKGDIAEGYSVSREKKESFPLTVTSAQKNPTAFYLCASSILSGINQPQHFGDGTRLSIL.

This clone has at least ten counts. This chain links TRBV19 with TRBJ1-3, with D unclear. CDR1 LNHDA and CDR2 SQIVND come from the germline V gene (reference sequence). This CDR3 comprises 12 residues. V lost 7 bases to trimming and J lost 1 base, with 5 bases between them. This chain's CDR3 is CASTYSGNTIYF. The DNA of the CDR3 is TGTGCCAGTACCTATTCTGGAAACACCATATATTTT.

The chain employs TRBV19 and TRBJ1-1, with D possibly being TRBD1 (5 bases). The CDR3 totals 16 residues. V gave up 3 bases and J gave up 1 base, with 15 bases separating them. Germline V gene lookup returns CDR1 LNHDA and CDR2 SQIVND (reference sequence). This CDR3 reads CASSISVGGWNTEAFF. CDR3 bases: TGTGCCAGTAGTATTTCCGTCGGGGGGTGGAACACTGAAGCTTTCTTT.

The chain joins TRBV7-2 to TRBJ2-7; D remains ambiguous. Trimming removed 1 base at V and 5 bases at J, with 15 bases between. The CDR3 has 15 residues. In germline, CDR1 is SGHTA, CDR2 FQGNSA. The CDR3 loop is CASSLVGQPVDEQYF. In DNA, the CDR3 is TGTGCCAGCAGCTTAGTCGGCCAGCCTGTGGACGAGCAGTACTTC.

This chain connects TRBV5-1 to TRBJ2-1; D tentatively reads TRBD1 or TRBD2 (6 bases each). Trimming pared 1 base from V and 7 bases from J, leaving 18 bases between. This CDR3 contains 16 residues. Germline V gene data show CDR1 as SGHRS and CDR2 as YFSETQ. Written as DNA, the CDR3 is TGCGCCAGCAGCTTGATTTCGACAGGAGGAGGGAATGAGCAGTTCTTC. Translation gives CASSLISTGGGNEQFF.

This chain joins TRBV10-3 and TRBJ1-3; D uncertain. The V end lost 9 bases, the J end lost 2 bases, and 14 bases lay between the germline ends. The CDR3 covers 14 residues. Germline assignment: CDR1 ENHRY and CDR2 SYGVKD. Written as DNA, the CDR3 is TGTGCCATTGTTCCGGACGGTACTGGAAACACCATATATTTT. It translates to CAIVPDGTGNTIYF.

CDR3 coding DNA: TGCGCCAGCAGCCAATTGAACATCCTCGAGGCCGGGGAGCTGTTTTTT. Its translation is CASSQLNILEAGELFF. The chain links TRBV4-1 to TRBJ2-2; no definite D call. This CDR3 region has 16 residues. The germline V gene has CDR1 MGHRA and CDR2 YSYEKL. The germline V and J ends were trimmed by 2 bases and 6 bases, with 16 bases remaining between them.

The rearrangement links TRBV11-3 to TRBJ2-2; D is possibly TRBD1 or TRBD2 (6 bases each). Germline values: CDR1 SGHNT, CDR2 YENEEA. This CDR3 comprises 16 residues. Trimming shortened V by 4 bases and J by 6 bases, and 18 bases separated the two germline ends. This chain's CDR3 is CASSSGAGFESGELFF. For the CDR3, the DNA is TGTGCCAGCAGCTCAGGGGCGGGATTTGAGTCCGGGGAGCTGTTTTTT.

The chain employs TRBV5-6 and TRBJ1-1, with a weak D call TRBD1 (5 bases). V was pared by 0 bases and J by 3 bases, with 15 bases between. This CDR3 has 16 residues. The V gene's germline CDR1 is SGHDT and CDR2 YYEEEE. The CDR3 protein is CASSLATRAEDTEAFF. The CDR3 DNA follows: TGTGCCAGCAGCTTGGCGACCAGGGCCGAGGACACTGAAGCTTTCTTT.

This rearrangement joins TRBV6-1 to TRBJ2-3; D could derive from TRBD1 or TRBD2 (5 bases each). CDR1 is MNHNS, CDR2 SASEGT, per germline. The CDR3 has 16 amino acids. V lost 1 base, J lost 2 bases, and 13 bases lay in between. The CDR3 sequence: CASSEVGVGDTDTQYF. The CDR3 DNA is TGTGCCAGCAGTGAAGTGGGTGTGGGGGACACAGATACGCAGTATTTT.

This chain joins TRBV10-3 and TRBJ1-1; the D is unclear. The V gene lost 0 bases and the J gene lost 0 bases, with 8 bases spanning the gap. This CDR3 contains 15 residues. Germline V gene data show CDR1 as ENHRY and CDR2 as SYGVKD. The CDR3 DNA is TGTGCCATCAGTGAGTCAGGCAGGATGAACACTGAAGCTTTCTTT. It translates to CAISESGRMNTEAFF.

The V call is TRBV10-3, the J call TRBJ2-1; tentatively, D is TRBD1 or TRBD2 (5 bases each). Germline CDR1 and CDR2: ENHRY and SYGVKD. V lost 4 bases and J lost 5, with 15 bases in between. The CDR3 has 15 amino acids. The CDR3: CAISAGLKRDNEQFF. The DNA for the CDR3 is TGTGCCATCAGTGCGGGGCTGAAGAGAGACAATGAGCAGTTCTTC.